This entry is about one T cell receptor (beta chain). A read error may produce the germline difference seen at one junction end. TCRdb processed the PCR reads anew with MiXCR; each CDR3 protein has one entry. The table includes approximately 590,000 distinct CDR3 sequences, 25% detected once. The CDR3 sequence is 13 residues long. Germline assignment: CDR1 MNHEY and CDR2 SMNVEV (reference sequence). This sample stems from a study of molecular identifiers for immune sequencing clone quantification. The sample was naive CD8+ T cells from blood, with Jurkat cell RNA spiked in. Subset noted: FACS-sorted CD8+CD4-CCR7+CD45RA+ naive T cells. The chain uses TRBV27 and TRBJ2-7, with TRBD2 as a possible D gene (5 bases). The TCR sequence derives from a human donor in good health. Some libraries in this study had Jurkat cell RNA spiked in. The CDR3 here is CASSSGSSYEQCF. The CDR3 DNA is TGTGCCAGCAGTTCGGGGAGCTCCTACGAGCAGTGCTTC.